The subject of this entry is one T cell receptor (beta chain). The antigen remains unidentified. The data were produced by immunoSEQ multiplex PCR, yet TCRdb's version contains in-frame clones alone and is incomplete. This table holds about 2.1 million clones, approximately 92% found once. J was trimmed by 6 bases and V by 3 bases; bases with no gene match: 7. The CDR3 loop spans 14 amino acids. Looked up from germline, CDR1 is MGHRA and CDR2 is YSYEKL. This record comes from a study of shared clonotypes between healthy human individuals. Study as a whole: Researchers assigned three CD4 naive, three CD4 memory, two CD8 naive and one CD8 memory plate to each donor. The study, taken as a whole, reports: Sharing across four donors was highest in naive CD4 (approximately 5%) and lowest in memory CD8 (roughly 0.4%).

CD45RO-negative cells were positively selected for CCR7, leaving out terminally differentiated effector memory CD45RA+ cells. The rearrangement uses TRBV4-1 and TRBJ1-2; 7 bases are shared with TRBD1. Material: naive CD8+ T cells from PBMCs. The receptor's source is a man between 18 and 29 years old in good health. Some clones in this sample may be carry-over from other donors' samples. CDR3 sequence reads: CASSQRGGGHGYTF. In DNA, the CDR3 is TGCGCCAGCAGCCAGAGAGGAGGGGGCCATGGCTACACCTTC.